This T cell receptor (beta chain) was recorded in a study of Ad26.COV2.S vaccination and SARS-CoV-2 variants (dated by TCRdb to about 2021). In terms of the full investigation: TCRbeta repertoire sequencing served as the tool for gauging how specific and how broad the SARS-CoV-2-reactive T cell receptors were following Ad26.COV2.S vaccination. The TCR-sequenced set comprised around 32 samples: around 20 Ad26.COV2.S vaccine recipients, 5 placebo recipients and 8 SARS-CoV-2 convalescent individuals.

The immunoSEQ Assay was the method used to sequence TCRbeta CDR3 regions. After extraction, genomic DNA underwent amplification by bias-controlled multiplex PCR, followed by high-throughput sequencing. The published analysis was carried out like this. To quantify the absolute abundance of each unique TCRbeta CDR3 region, sequences were collapsed and filtered. T cell fraction was estimated by normalizing TCRbeta template counts to usable DNA, with usable DNA measured through amplification of reference genes found in all nucleated cells. Repertoire TCRs were annotated as SARS-CoV-2-specific when V gene, CDR3 amino acid sequence and J gene were exactly matched to a known reactive TCR set. MIRA supplied the reference SARS-CoV-2 TCR set, which was filtered for enrichment in COVID-19-positive ImmuneCODE repertoires so that public or cross-reactive TCRs were removed. Based on the MIRA antigens, annotated TCRs were further analysed at the level of specific ORF or position within ORF. Breadth was defined as the number of annotated unique rearrangements divided by the total number of unique productive rearrangements, and depth was defined as the summed frequency of the annotated unique rearrangements. Group comparisons of TCR breadth used two-sided Wilcoxon rank-sum tests. Drawn from immuneACCESS, this table holds only the in-frame rearrangements with V and J called that TCRdb kept. Clones are partly lost; checked studies trace under half to an unresolved V gene and leave the rest unexplained. V, J and clone size are taken as reported in that table, and D and trimming were inferred from the DNA itself. The sample table holds under 150,000 clones, of which 86% were seen once. The top ten clones comprise 5% of the sample.

In the paper's terms, the time point label means: individuals recovered from natural SARS-CoV-2 infection. The CDR3 has 17 amino acids, counting the end cysteine and phenylalanine. CDR3 DNA is the only sequence kept; it has 51 bases, read in frame from the first base. Unmatched junction bases come to 7, with V trimmed by 4 bases and J by 6 bases. CDR1 SGDLS and CDR2 YYNGEE were looked up in the germline V gene. As to this clone: Which antigen it targets is not known. No quality values exist for individual bases; no much larger clone is one base distant.

The paper's findings and limits, for the study overall: After vaccination, spike-specific CD8+ and CD4+ T cell responses were reported to show substantial breadth. Higher spike-specific TCR breadth was observed in Ad26.COV2.S recipients than in placebo recipients (P = 0.0014). The authors noted that the TCR breadth and depth analyses may have underestimated total T cell responses. Vaccine and placebo recipients had comparable non-spike TCR breadth, which fits with the vaccine containing only spike.

This material consisted of peripheral blood, taken after recovery from COVID-19. The TCR comes from a human donor who had recovered from COVID-19. The V gene is TRBV9 and the J gene is TRBJ2-2, with 15 bases in between that match TRBD2. The CDR3 in this case is CASSLRTSGGGSGELFF. The nucleotide sequence is given as TGTGCCAGCAGCCTCCGGACTAGCGGGGGGGGTTCCGGGGAGCTGTTTTTT. Extended through the reference TRBV9 and TRBJ2-2 proteins, this CDR3 yields the full variable domain: DSGVTQTPKHLITATGQRVTLRCSPRSGDLSVYWYQQSLDQGLQFLIQYYNGEERAKGNILERFSAQQFPDLHSELNLSSLELGDSALYFCASSLRTSGGGSGELFFGEGSRLTVL.